Listed below are T cell receptor beta chains from one sample, sequenced in a study of beta chain features in type 1 diabetes. TCRdb keeps only in-frame clones here, not all; method: immunoSEQ multiplex PCR. The sample includes about 620,000 clones, around 15% of them seen just once. The sequencing input was naive CD4+ T cells from blood. The receptors were gathered from a young man in good health. CDR3s include the opening cysteine and the closing phenylalanine or tryptophan. D genes are given only for firm matches. Rows may omit the clone size; those that give it use once, few, many or a size class.

D gene,J gene,V gene,clone size,CDR3 length,CDR3 DNA,CDR3 protein
NA,TRBJ1-1,TRBV5-4,few,14,TGTGCCAGCAGGGGCAGGGGAAAGAACACTGAAGCTTTCTTT,CASRGRGKNTEAFF
NA,TRBJ2-2,TRBV7-2,few,15,TGTGCCAGCAGCTTAGAGTTTGGCTTACCCGGGGAGCTGTTTTTT,CASSLEFGLPGELFF
TRBD1,TRBJ2-7,TRBV9,few,15,TGTGCCAGCAGCACACTTGCTGGGACAGGGGTCGAGCAGTACTTC,CASSTLAGTGVEQYF
NA,TRBJ1-1,TRBV7-3,few,13,TGTGCCAGCAGCTTAACCCCAGAGACCGAAGCTTTCTTT,CASSLTPETEAFF
TRBD2,TRBJ2-7,TRBV28,NA,15,TGTGCCAGCAGTCCCGGGAGGAGCCACTCCTACGAGCAGTACTTC,CASSPGRSHSYEQYF
NA,TRBJ1-2,TRBV28,few,13,TGTGCCAGCAGTTTGTCCGTTAACTATGGCTACACCTTC,CASSLSVNYGYTF
NA,TRBJ2-4,TRBV4-3,NA,17,TGCGCCAGCAGCCAAGCCTCGGCTGCGGTGGGCAAAAACATTCAGTACTTC,CASSQASAAVGKNIQYF
TRBD2,TRBJ2-5,TRBV5-1,NA,16,TGCGCCAGCAGCTCTGGGACTAGCGGGAGCTCCGAGACCCAGTACTTC,CASSSGTSGSSETQYF
NA,TRBJ1-1,TRBV29-1,NA,11,TGCAGCGTTGAACAGGGGCGAGAAGCTTTCTTT,CSVEQGREAFF
TRBD2,TRBJ2-3,TRBV5-1,few,14,TGCGCCAGCATCGGACTAGCGGGAGAAGATACGCAGTATTTT,CASIGLAGEDTQYF
NA,TRBJ1-2,TRBV6-4,NA,15,TGTGCCAGCAGTTCAAATACAGGTTCCCCCTATGGCTACACCTTC,CASSSNTGSPYGYTF
NA,TRBJ2-3,TRBV9,NA,14,TGTGCCAGCAGCACCCGACAGTACACAGATACGCAGTATTTT,CASSTRQYTDTQYF
TRBD1,TRBJ2-7,TRBV27,NA,14,TGTGCCAGCAGTGCAAGGACAGGTTCCTACGAGCAGTACTTC,CASSARTGSYEQYF
NA,TRBJ2-1,TRBV18,few,17,TGTGCCAGCTCACCTCGGGGCCGAGGGAACGCCTACAATGAGCAGTTCTTC,CASSPRGRGNAYNEQFF
TRBD2,TRBJ2-7,TRBV28,NA,15,TGTGCCAGCAGTTTTTCGGGAGGAGAGCTACTCAGGCAGTACTTC,CASSFSGGELLRQYF
NA,TRBJ1-2,TRBV5-4,few,13,TGTGCCAGCAGCTTGAACACCGTCTATGGCTACACCTTC,CASSLNTVYGYTF
TRBD2,TRBJ2-7,TRBV19,few,14,TGTGCCACCCATGGGGGGGAGAGCCTCTACGAGCAGTACTTC,CATHGGESLYEQYF
NA,TRBJ1-5,TRBV28,NA,15,TGTGCCAGCAGCCCAAAGGCAGGGTTTGGACAGCCCCAGCATTTT,CASSPKAGFGQPQHF
TRBD2,TRBJ2-1,TRBV5-1,NA,16,TGCGCCAGCACCAGAGTAGCGGGATTAGGGGCGAATGAGCAGTTCTTC,CASTRVAGLGANEQFF
NA,TRBJ1-2,TRBV11-2,few,11,TGTGCCAGCAGCCTCAGGCCTCACTGGGCCTTC,CASSLRPHWAF
NA,TRBJ1-4,TRBV10-3,many,14,TGTGCCATCAGTGAGTCCTCGGCCGCTCCAGGACTGTTTTTT,CAISESSAAPGLFF
TRBD1,TRBJ1-4,TRBV7-2,few,13,TGTGCCAGCAGCGCTGGGACAGATGAAAAACTGTTTTTT,CASSAGTDEKLFF
NA,TRBJ2-5,TRBV5-6,NA,14,TGTGCCAGCAGTTTCCTTATTACCGGGGAGACCCAGTACTTC,CASSFLITGETQYF
TRBD1,TRBJ1-1,TRBV18,few,23,TGTGCCAGCTCACAACCCCGACTCGCCGGGACAGGGGAAAACGAAGAGGGAAACACTGAAGCTTTCTTT,CASSQPRLAGTGENEEGNTEAFF
NA,TRBJ1-1,TRBV28,NA,14,TGTGCCAGCAGACGATTACCGGGATGGACTGAAGCTTTCTTT,CASRRLPGWTEAFF
NA,TRBJ2-3,TRBV6-5,few,16,TGTGCCAGCAGTTACTTAAGGCAGGCTGGCGCAGATACGCAGTATTTT,CASSYLRQAGADTQYF
TRBD1,TRBJ2-2,TRBV23-1,NA,15,TGCGCCAGCAGTCACCCGGACAGGGGGAACGGGGAGCTGTTTTTT,CASSHPDRGNGELFF
TRBD1,TRBJ1-2,TRBV2,NA,17,TGTGCCAGCAGCGCTCAAGCTGGGACAGGGCCCTACTATGGCTACACCTTC,CASSAQAGTGPYYGYTF
NA,TRBJ2-7,TRBV4-1,NA,17,TGCGCCAGCAGCCAAGTCCTTCCAAGCGGACGGACCTACGAGCAGTACTTC,CASSQVLPSGRTYEQYF
NA,TRBJ2-2,TRBV18,NA,12,TGTGCCAGCTCTCCGAACACCGGGGAGCTGTTTTTT,CASSPNTGELFF
NA,TRBJ2-7,TRBV11-2,NA,15,TGTGCCAGCAGCCCCGACAGGTATCTCTCCTACGAGCAGTACTTC,CASSPDRYLSYEQYF
NA,TRBJ1-1,TRBV6-5,few,13,TGTGCCAGCAGTTCACAGGGAAACACTGAAGCTTTCTTT,CASSSQGNTEAFF
NA,TRBJ1-4,TRBV16,NA,16,TGTGCCAGCAGCCAATTTAAGTGGTGGTCTAATGAAAAACTGTTTTTT,CASSQFKWWSNEKLFF
TRBD1,TRBJ2-1,TRBV9,NA,13,TGTGCCAGCAGCCAGGACAGGGGAGATGAGCAGTTCTTC,CASSQDRGDEQFF
NA,TRBJ1-2,TRBV4-3,few,16,TGCGCCAGCAGCCAAGCGGGGGCAGAGGCTAACTATGGCTACACCTTC,CASSQAGAEANYGYTF
TRBD1,TRBJ1-5,TRBV18,few,16,TGTGCCAGCTCACCACCGGTCGACAGGGATAGGCAGCCCCAGCATTTT,CASSPPVDRDRQPQHF
NA,TRBJ1-1,TRBV7-2,NA,15,TGTGCCAGCAGCTTAGTTGGCAGGGTGAACACTGAAGCTTTCTTT,CASSLVGRVNTEAFF
TRBD1,TRBJ2-7,TRBV5-1,NA,15,TGCGCCAGCAGCCAAGGACAGGGGGGATCTTACGAGCAGTACTTC,CASSQGQGGSYEQYF
NA,TRBJ1-5,TRBV7-2,few,14,TGTGCCAGCAGCTTAGTGGCCGGGGCCCAGCCCCAGCATTTT,CASSLVAGAQPQHF
NA,TRBJ1-1,TRBV5-6,few,15,TGTGCCAGCAGCTTAACAACAGGGTTACGGACTGAAGCTTTCTTT,CASSLTTGLRTEAFF
NA,TRBJ1-4,TRBV9,NA,14,TGTGCCAGCAGCAAGCAGGGTTATAATGAAAAACTGTTTTTT,CASSKQGYNEKLFF
NA,TRBJ2-3,TRBV4-1,NA,16,TGCGCCAGCAGCTCACAGGGAATTTCCTTCACAGATACGCAGTATTTT,CASSSQGISFTDTQYF
TRBD1,TRBJ1-1,TRBV4-3,NA,15,TGCGCCAGCAGCCCGACAGGGGGTGGGAACACTGAAGCTTTCTTT,CASSPTGGGNTEAFF
NA,TRBJ2-3,TRBV7-2,NA,16,TGTGCCAGCAGCTTAGGGGGCCTAGCGCATGGGAAAACGCAGTATTTT,CASSLGGLAHGKTQYF